These 32 T cell receptor beta chains were all obtained from the same sample, sequenced in a study of T cells in Graves' hyperthyroidism and ophthalmopathy. The investigators amplified TCR beta CDR3 regions from RNA transcripts. Initially, a first-round RT-PCR of the TCR CDR3 employed the HTBI primer set. Each CDR3 protein gets one entry after TCRdb re-called the multiplex PCR reads with MiXCR. Of 210,000 or so distinct CDR3 sequences listed, approximately 17% were seen once; the top ten hold 50%. The sample comprised blood. The receptors stem from a man aged 50 to 59 with Graves' hyperthyroidism.

In this sample, this clonotype turned up a few times. The chain combines TRBV6-5 with TRBJ2-1; 14 bases are a match to TRBD2. Germline CDR1 reads MNHEY; CDR2 reads SVGAGI. The CDR3 spans 18 residues. V shed 0 bases and J 0 bases; nucleotides not matched to a gene: 1. CDR3 sequence (DNA): TGTGCCAGCAGTTACTCCGGGACTAGCGGGAGCTCCTACAATGAGCAGTTCTTC. Translating gives CASSYSGTSGSSYNEQFF.

The rearrangement links TRBV27 to TRBJ1-2; 7 bases line up with TRBD1. CDR3 size: 15 residues. With V trimmed by 5 bases and J by 3 bases, 9 bases remained unmatched. Germline values: CDR1 MNHEY, CDR2 SMNVEV (reference sequence). CDR3 nucleotides: TGTGCCAGCAGTCTAAGTCGACAGGGCCACTATGGCTACACCTTC. It is translated as CASSLSRQGHYGYTF.

This clonotype was counted ten times or more. The rearrangement joins TRBV5-1 to TRBJ2-1, with a possible D match to TRBD2 (6 bases). The V end was cut by 4 bases, the J end by 3 bases, with 14 bases between. Germline CDR1 SGHRS, CDR2 YFSETQ. The CDR3 contains 15 residues. This CDR3 is CASSPGLRSYNEQFF. CDR3 in DNA: TGCGCCAGCAGCCCGGGACTGAGGAGCTACAATGAGCAGTTCTTC.

This chain joins TRBV15 and TRBJ2-5; weak D call: TRBD2 (5 bases). The CDR3 loop spans 19 amino acids. CDR1 LNHNV and CDR2 YYDKDF come from the germline V gene (reference sequence). Trimming pared 0 bases from V and 2 bases from J, leaving 22 bases between. The CDR3 spells CATSRDYDEGAPVQETQYF. CDR3 DNA sequence: TGTGCCACCAGCAGAGATTATGATGAGGGCGCGCCCGTACAAGAGACCCAGTACTTC.

The chain recombines TRBV3-1 with TRBJ2-7; D might be TRBD2 (6 bases). V lost 2 bases and J lost 2, with 13 bases in between. The CDR3 spans 15 residues. Germline-derived CDR1 and CDR2 are LGHDT and YNNKEL (reference sequence). The CDR3 nucleotides are TGTGCCAGCAGCCAACTCGGGGCGGGAACCTACGAGCAGTACTTC. Translated, it gives CASSQLGAGTYEQYF.

This clonotype was counted many times. This chain joins TRBV28 and TRBJ1-2, with 7 nucleotides matching TRBD1. The CDR3 extends over 14 amino acids. The V gene end was trimmed by 6 bases and the J gene end by 5 bases; junction bases not matched to a gene: 9. The germline V gene encodes CDR1 MDHEN and CDR2 SYDVKM. The CDR3 sequence is CASRPSTGWYGYTF. For the CDR3, the DNA is TGTGCCAGCAGGCCATCGACAGGGTGGTATGGCTACACCTTC.

The gene calls are TRBV7-6 and TRBJ2-1, with 9 bases fitting TRBD2. Germline CDR1 is SGHVS and CDR2 is FNYEAQ. This CDR3 has 17 amino acids. V dropped 2 bases and J dropped 4; count of bases not matched to a gene: 9. CDR3 loop: CASSLMSKRGAYNEQFF. The CDR3 nucleotides read TGTGCCAGCAGCTTAATGTCCAAGCGGGGGGCGTACAATGAGCAGTTCTTC.

The V gene is TRBV5-1, the J gene TRBJ2-3, with 7 bases aligning to TRBD1. V was clipped by 4 bases and J by 4 bases; unmatched bases: 9. CDR1 is SGHRS and CDR2 is YFSETQ in the germline V gene. This CDR3 contains 15 residues. CDR3: CASSAQGEGADTQYF. The CDR3 coding sequence is TGCGCCAGCAGCGCTCAGGGGGAAGGTGCAGATACGCAGTATTTT.

With respect to this clonotype: The junction differs from germline at one of its ends, possibly a read error. This rearrangement joins TRBV18 to TRBJ2-5; D not resolved. The CDR3 is made up of 11 amino acids. Germline V gene data show CDR1 as KGHSH and CDR2 as LQKENI. The CDR3 spells CASSLQETRYF. CDR3 DNA: TGTGCCAGCTCACTCCAAGAGACCCGGTACTTC.

At least ten counts were recorded for this clonotype. The chain has TRBV28 and TRBJ2-1; 8 nucleotides agree with TRBD2. The CDR3 extends over 14 amino acids. Germline V gene sequence: CDR1 MDHEN, CDR2 SYDVKM. With 5 bases clipped from V and 10 bases from J, the junction kept 10 bases outside the gene matches. The CDR3 DNA is TGTGCCAGCAGTCTCCCTGGACTAGCCAGCGAGCAGTTCTTC. Its protein product is CASSLPGLASEQFF.

Worth noting for this clonotype: A much larger clone sits a single nucleotide away, making a read error possible. The gene calls are TRBV5-1 and TRBJ1-4; the match to TRBD1 covers 10 bases. The V gene's germline CDR1 is SGHRS and CDR2 YFSETQ. The CDR3 consists of 14 residues. Trimming took 4 bases from V and 6 from J; bases not matched to a gene: 3. The CDR3 here is CASSLGTGDEKLFF. The DNA of the CDR3 is TGCGCCAGCAGCCTCGGGACAGGGGATGAAAAACTGTTTTTT.

This sequence joins TRBV5-1 and TRBJ1-1; possible D gene TRBD1, 5 bases. Deletions cut 3 bases from V and 11 bases from J, with 23 bases between. This CDR3 comprises 15 residues. Germline CDR1 SGHRS, CDR2 YFSETQ. CDR3 amino acids: CASSSSGTVPTGAFF. CDR3 bases: TGCGCCAGCAGCTCTTCCGGGACGGTGCCGACGGGCGCTTTCTTT.

This chain links TRBV3-1 with TRBJ2-7, with 14 bases that match TRBD2. This CDR3 is built from 14 residues. J lost 5 bases, V lost 6 bases, and 3 bases had no gene match. CDR1 and CDR2 from the germline V gene are LGHDT and YNNKEL (reference sequence). The chain's CDR3 is CASSGTSGRHEQYF. In DNA, the CDR3 is TGTGCCAGCAGTGGGACTAGCGGGAGACACGAGCAGTACTTC.

In this sample, this clonotype turned up many times. This chain links TRBV7-9 with TRBJ2-3, with a possible D match to TRBD1 (5 bases). Germline lookup yields CDR1 SEHNR and CDR2 FQNEAQ (reference sequence). V was clipped by 7 bases and J by 2 bases, with 16 bases between them. The CDR3 sequence is 15 residues long. CDR3 coding DNA: TGTGCCAGCACTCCCCTAGGACAAAACACAGATACGCAGTATTTT. Translating gives CASTPLGQNTDTQYF.

This chain joins TRBV12-5 and TRBJ2-4, with 9 bases that match TRBD2. Germline V gives CDR1 LGHNT, CDR2 FRNRAP. Unmatched junction bases numbered 10, after V lost 0 bases and J lost 4 bases. The CDR3 sequence is 18 residues long. CDR3 DNA sequence: TGTGCTAGTGGTTTGGTTCTCGGGGCTAGCGGGATAAAAAACATTCAGTACTTC. This gives the protein CASGLVLGASGIKNIQYF.

This clonotype was observed at least ten times. The gene calls are TRBV18 and TRBJ2-3; no definite D call. Trimming removed 3 bases from V and 2 bases from J, with 9 bases in between. This CDR3 comprises 14 residues. In germline, CDR1 is KGHSH, CDR2 LQKENI. The CDR3 here is CASSPTEFTDTQYF. The CDR3 DNA sequence: TGTGCCAGCTCACCTACAGAGTTCACAGATACGCAGTATTTT.

The table lists this clonotype with many counts. This chain joins TRBV2 and TRBJ2-7, with unresolved D. The germline V and J ends were trimmed by 3 bases and 6 bases, with 9 bases remaining between them. The CDR3 is made up of 12 amino acids. The germline V gene encodes CDR1 SNHLY and CDR2 FYNNEI. The CDR3 protein is CASSELGFEQYF. CDR3 nucleotide sequence: TGTGCCAGCAGTGAGTTAGGCTTCGAGCAGTACTTC.

This clonotype was observed a handful of times. J is TRBJ2-1 and V is TRBV27, with 8 nucleotides matching TRBD2. This CDR3 spans 15 amino acids. With V trimmed by 2 bases and J by 5 bases, 5 bases remained unmatched. Germline loops: CDR1 MNHEY, CDR2 SMNVEV (reference sequence). The CDR3 DNA is TGTGCCAGCAGTTTACTCGGACTAGCTAACAATGAGCAGTTCTTC. Encoded protein: CASSLLGLANNEQFF.

The chain has TRBV10-3 and TRBJ2-1; 15 bases are shared with TRBD2. V shed 3 bases and J 7 bases; nucleotides not matched to a gene: 4. Germline V lookup: CDR1 ENHRY, CDR2 SYGVKD. The CDR3 totals 16 residues. In DNA form, the CDR3 reads TGTGCCATCAGTGAAATTGGGACTAGCGGGGGGAATGAGCAGTTCTTC. Its protein is CAISEIGTSGGNEQFF.

V and J are TRBV5-1 and TRBJ2-3; TRBD2 matches at 11 bases. CDR1 and CDR2 (germline): SGHRS, YFSETQ. J lost 9 bases, V lost 2 bases, and 8 bases had no gene match. The CDR3 consists of 15 residues. CDR3 amino acids: CASSLLAGAVETQYF. The CDR3 coding sequence is TGCGCCAGCAGCTTACTAGCGGGAGCGGTAGAGACGCAGTATTTT.

This clonotype was seen ten or more times. The chain has TRBV28 and TRBJ2-7; either TRBD1 or TRBD2 may fit D (5 bases each). The CDR3 extends over 15 amino acids. V was shortened by 3 bases and J by 0 bases, with 12 bases between the two germline ends. From germline, CDR1 is MDHEN and CDR2 SYDVKM. As DNA, the CDR3 is TGTGCCAGCAGTTTCAATTTTGGGGGCTCCTACGAGCAGTACTTC. Translated: CASSFNFGGSYEQYF.

This clonotype showed up many times. The CDR3 DNA sequence: TGCAGTGCTAGAGATCGGCCTTACGAGCAGTACTTC. This codes for CSARDRPYEQYF. The V call is TRBV20-1, the J call TRBJ2-7, with D unresolved. Trimming took 0 bases from V and 4 from J, leaving 7 bases between them. Germline V gives CDR1 DFQATT, CDR2 SNEGSKA (reference sequence). There are 12 residues in the CDR3.

This clonotype was recorded many times. The chain couples TRBV2 to TRBJ1-2; the match to TRBD1 covers 7 bases. From germline, CDR1 is SNHLY and CDR2 FYNNEI. V lost 8 bases, J lost 2 bases, and 2 bases stayed unmatched. This CDR3 contains 12 residues. CDR3 sequence reads: CASAGQNYGYTF. The CDR3 DNA reads TGTGCCAGCGCGGGACAGAACTATGGCTACACCTTC.

Ten or more counts support this clonotype. V is TRBV13 and J is TRBJ2-7; 10 positions match TRBD2. V lost 5 bases, J lost 1 base, and 2 bases stayed unmatched. Germline V gene data show CDR1 as PRHDT and CDR2 as FYEKMQ (reference sequence). The length of the CDR3 is 14 residues. CDR3: CASSKREGSYEQYF. The CDR3 nucleotides are TGTGCCAGCAGCAAGCGGGAGGGATCCTACGAGCAGTACTTC.

This sequence joins TRBV7-9 and TRBJ2-6; 8 positions match TRBD1. The CDR3 has 18 amino acids. The junction had 9 bases not matched to a gene; V was cut back by 5 bases and J by 0 bases. Germline V CDR1 and CDR2: SEHNR, FQNEAQ (reference sequence). The chain's CDR3 is CASSINQGAISGANVLTF. The DNA of the CDR3 is TGTGCCAGCAGCATCAATCAGGGGGCGATCTCTGGGGCCAACGTCCTGACTTTC.

This chain connects TRBV19 to TRBJ2-1; 8 nucleotides match TRBD2. The CDR3 is 15 amino acids. Germline V gives CDR1 LNHDA, CDR2 SQIVND (reference sequence). V was clipped by 6 bases and J by 7 bases; unmatched bases: 11. This CDR3 is CASSPWGLEKNEQFF. CDR3 bases: TGTGCCAGTAGCCCCTGGGGACTAGAAAAAAATGAGCAGTTCTTC.

The chain employs TRBV19 and TRBJ2-5; 12 nucleotides match TRBD1. Looked up from germline, CDR1 is LNHDA and CDR2 is SQIVND (reference sequence). The CDR3 is 15 residues long. J gave up 5 bases and V 3 bases, and 4 bases lay outside the gene matches. The CDR3 DNA reads as TGTGCCAGTAGTATGGGACAGGGGGCGGAGGAGACCCAGTACTTC. Translating it yields CASSMGQGAEETQYF.

This clonotype was seen repeatedly, ten times or more. The chain has TRBV11-3 and TRBJ2-3; D unresolved. The CDR3 length is 16 residues. Germline V gene data show CDR1 as SGHNT and CDR2 as YENEEA. V was shortened by 4 bases and J by 1 base, with 15 bases between the two germline ends. The CDR3 DNA is TGTGCCAGCAGCTCAAATCGTTGGGCGGGCACAGATACGCAGTATTTT. It yields the protein CASSSNRWAGTDTQYF.

The table lists this clonotype with many counts. J is TRBJ2-1 and V is TRBV28, with D possibly TRBD2 on 6 matching bases. CDR3 length equals 15 residues. V lost 5 bases and J lost 6, with 17 bases in between. Looked up from germline, CDR1 is MDHEN and CDR2 is SYDVKM. CDR3 protein: CASSTRRGRVNEQFF. CDR3 DNA: TGTGCCAGCAGTACCCGGAGGGGCAGGGTCAATGAGCAGTTCTTC. The whole variable domain, filled in from reference TRBV28 and TRBJ2-1, reads DVKVTQSSRYLVKRTGEKVFLECVQDMDHENMFWYRQDPGLGLRLIYFSYDVKMKEKGDIPEGYSVSREKKERFSLILESASTNQTSMYLCASSTRRGRVNEQFFGPGTRLTVL.

CDR3 loop: CASSIEGGYDTEAFF. The CDR3 region has the DNA TGTGCCAGTAGTATAGAAGGAGGGTACGACACTGAAGCTTTCTTT. The V gene is TRBV19, the J gene TRBJ1-1; D is uncertain. Germline CDR1 LNHDA, CDR2 SQIVND (reference sequence). The germline V and J ends were trimmed by 0 bases and 3 bases, with 11 bases remaining between them. This CDR3 has 15 residues.

This clonotype was detected ten times or more. The chain carries TRBV11-3 and TRBJ2-1; D not certain. Trimming stripped 3 bases from V and 0 bases from J, with 21 bases between. The germline CDR1 and CDR2 sequences are SGHNT and YENEEA. The CDR3 runs to 19 residues. CDR3 sequence: CASSLATLPGGSSYNEQFF. CDR3 DNA sequence: TGTGCCAGCAGCTTGGCTACACTTCCCGGCGGAAGCTCCTACAATGAGCAGTTCTTC.

This chain uses TRBV10-3 with TRBJ2-7; D perhaps matches TRBD2 (6 bases). V dropped 3 bases and J dropped 1 base, with 13 bases sitting between them. CDR3 length: 15 residues. Germline V gene sequence: CDR1 ENHRY, CDR2 SYGVKD. CDR3 residues: CAISDGGATSYEQYF. CDR3 DNA: TGTGCCATCAGTGATGGAGGGGCCACATCCTACGAGCAGTACTTC.